The rows below give T cell receptor beta chains drawn from one sample of a study of long-term antiretroviral therapy in people with HIV. Produced via immunoSEQ multiplex PCR; TCRdb's table is partial and in-frame only. Altogether under 50,000 clones are present, 80% to 90% being singletons, with the ten largest covering 4%. The specimen was unsorted PBMCs, collected 1.2 years after starting antiretroviral therapy. The source is a woman aged 50 to 60 with HIV. CDR3s include the opening cysteine and the closing phenylalanine or tryptophan. The order of the fields is CDR3 length, D gene, J gene, clone size, V gene, CDR3 DNA, CDR3 protein. The D gene is left open where the match is weak. Expanded clones get a size class; other rows say once, few or many, or leave the size out.

length: 12; D: NA; J: TRBJ1-1; size: NA; V: TRBV30; DNA: TGTGCCTGGAGTCCGGGACACCGAGAAGCTTTCTTT; CDR3: CAWSPGHREAFF
length: 11; D: NA; J: TRBJ2-1; size: NA; V: TRBV7-9; DNA: TGTGCCAGCAGCTTCCGGGCAGAGCAGTTCTTC; CDR3: CASSFRAEQFF
length: 15; D: NA; J: TRBJ2-2; size: few; V: TRBV6-5; DNA: TGTGCCAGCAGGTTACAGGGTACGGGTACCGGGGAGCTGTTTTTT; CDR3: CASRLQGTGTGELFF
length: 15; D: NA; J: TRBJ2-3; size: NA; V: TRBV7-2; DNA: TGTGCCAGCAGCTTAAGGACAGACACAACAGATACGCAGTATTTT; CDR3: CASSLRTDTTDTQYF
length: 15; D: NA; J: TRBJ1-5; size: NA; V: TRBV6-6; DNA: TGTGCCAGCGGGCACTCAGCTACTAGCAATCAGCCCCAGCATTTT; CDR3: CASGHSATSNQPQHF
length: 14; D: NA; J: TRBJ1-3; size: NA; V: TRBV10-3; DNA: TGTGCCATCAGTGCCCGTGAGGAGGGAAACACCATATATTTT; CDR3: CAISAREEGNTIYF
length: 15; D: NA; J: TRBJ2-1; size: NA; V: TRBV4-1; DNA: TGCGCCAGCAGCCAAGAACCAGTTTCCTACAATGAGCAGTTCTTC; CDR3: CASSQEPVSYNEQFF
length: 16; D: TRBD1; J: TRBJ1-5; size: NA; V: TRBV6-1; DNA: TGTGCCAGCAGTGGGCAAGCAGGGGGCGCTTTTCAGCCCCAGCATTTT; CDR3: CASSGQAGGAFQPQHF
length: 14; D: NA; J: TRBJ2-7; size: NA; V: TRBV6-6; DNA: TGTGCCAGCAGCCGCACGGGACCGACCTACGAGCAGTACTTC; CDR3: CASSRTGPTYEQYF
length: 14; D: TRBD1; J: TRBJ1-2; size: NA; V: TRBV25-1; DNA: TGTGCCAGCAGTGGGGACAGGGCAAGGGATGGCTACACCTTC; CDR3: CASSGDRARDGYTF